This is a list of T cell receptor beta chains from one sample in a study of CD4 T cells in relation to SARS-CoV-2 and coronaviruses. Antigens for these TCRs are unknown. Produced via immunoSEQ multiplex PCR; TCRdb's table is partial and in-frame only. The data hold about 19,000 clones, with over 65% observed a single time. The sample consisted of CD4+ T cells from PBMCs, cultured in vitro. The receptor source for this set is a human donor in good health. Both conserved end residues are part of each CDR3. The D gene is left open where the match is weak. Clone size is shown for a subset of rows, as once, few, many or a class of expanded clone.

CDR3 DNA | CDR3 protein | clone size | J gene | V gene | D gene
TGCGCCAGCAGCCAAGCTAGGGGACAGGGGGGCGAAAAACTGTTTTTT | CASSQARGQGGEKLFF | - | TRBJ1-4 | TRBV4-3 | TRBD1
TGTGCCAGCAGCTTCCACCTGACGGAAGCAAGCACCTTC | CASSFHLTEASTF | - | TRBJ1-2 | TRBV7-2 | -
TGTGCCAGTAGTATAAGAGGACTAGCGGGAGGGGGAGATACGCAGTATTTT | CASSIRGLAGGGDTQYF | - | TRBJ2-3 | TRBV19 | TRBD2
TGTGCCAGCAGCCAAGCGGGGAGTTTGGGGGAGCAAAAAGCTTTCTTT | CASSQAGSLGEQKAFF | - | TRBJ1-1 | TRBV3-1/TRBV3-2 | -
TGTGCCAGCAGCTTAGTAGCAGATACGCAGTATTTT | CASSLVADTQYF | - | TRBJ2-3 | TRBV7-8 | -
TGCAGTGCTAGAGATAAGGAGACCCAGTACTTC | CSARDKETQYF | - | TRBJ2-5 | TRBV20-1 | -
TGTGCCAGCAGCCCCCCCAAGGGGGACGAGCAGTACTTC | CASSPPKGDEQYF | - | TRBJ2-7 | TRBV7-2 | -
TGTGCCAGTAGTATTCTACAGGGGTGGGATTCACCCCTCCACTTT | CASSILQGWDSPLHF | - | TRBJ1-6 | TRBV19 | TRBD1
TGCGCCAGCAGCCCCCGGCGCGGGGGGAGTCGGGGCACTGAAGCTTTCTTT | CASSPRRGGSRGTEAFF | - | TRBJ1-1 | TRBV5-1 | -
TGTGCCAGCAGCCCCTGGGGTCCGAACACTGAAGCTTTCTTT | CASSPWGPNTEAFF | - | TRBJ1-1 | TRBV5-6 | -
TGTGCCAGCAGTGAAGCATTTAAGGCGGGGGTCCTCACAGATACGCAGTATTTT | CASSEAFKAGVLTDTQYF | - | TRBJ2-3 | TRBV2 | TRBD2
TGTGCCAGCAGCCAGGCAGATACGCAGTATTTT | CASSQADTQYF | - | TRBJ2-3 | TRBV6-5 | -
TGTGCCAGAAGCTCGAAACATCCTAGCACAGATACGCAGTATTTT | CARSSKHPSTDTQYF | - | TRBJ2-3 | TRBV5-3 | -
TGCGCCAGCAGCTTAGAGTGGAGGGGCTCTGGAAACACCATATATTTT | CASSLEWRGSGNTIYF | - | TRBJ1-3 | TRBV5-1 | -
TGTGCCACCACCGCTAGGGGGCGCGACTACGAGCAGTACTTC | CATTARGRDYEQYF | once | TRBJ2-7 | TRBV24-1 | TRBD1
TGTGCCAGCAGTTCAGGGACCGCGGCCCCAGATACGCAGTATTTT | CASSSGTAAPDTQYF | few | TRBJ2-3 | TRBV6-2/TRBV6-3 | -
TGTGCCAGCAGGGGGGGACCGAAGCAAGAGACCCAGTACTTC | CASRGGPKQETQYF | - | TRBJ2-5 | TRBV27 | -
TGTGCCAGCAGTGAAGGGACAGGGTTTTACGCAACTAATGAAAAACTGTTTTTT | CASSEGTGFYATNEKLFF | - | TRBJ1-4 | TRBV2 | TRBD1
TGTGCCAGCAGCTTGGAACAGGCGATGAACACTGAAGCTTTCTTT | CASSLEQAMNTEAFF | - | TRBJ1-1 | TRBV5-5 | -
TGTGCCAGCAGTCCGATCGGGGGGGTCCTCGGCACAGATACGCAGTATTTT | CASSPIGGVLGTDTQYF | - | TRBJ2-3 | TRBV7-7 | TRBD2
TGTGCCAGCAGCTTGGTGCGGGTGGCGGGAGGCCGCACAGATACGCAGTATTTT | CASSLVRVAGGRTDTQYF | - | TRBJ2-3 | TRBV5-6 | TRBD2
TGTGCCAGCAGCTCTATCAACAGGGTCCACGAGCAGTACTTC | CASSSINRVHEQYF | - | TRBJ2-7 | TRBV11-2 | -
TGTGCCAGCAGCCCCCCTGGGGCGGCAGAGACCCAGTACTTC | CASSPPGAAETQYF | - | TRBJ2-5 | TRBV7-2 | -
TGCGCCACCGCTGACCCATCCGGACGGAGGAACACTGAAGCTTTCTTT | CATADPSGRRNTEAFF | - | TRBJ1-1 | TRBV4-1 | -